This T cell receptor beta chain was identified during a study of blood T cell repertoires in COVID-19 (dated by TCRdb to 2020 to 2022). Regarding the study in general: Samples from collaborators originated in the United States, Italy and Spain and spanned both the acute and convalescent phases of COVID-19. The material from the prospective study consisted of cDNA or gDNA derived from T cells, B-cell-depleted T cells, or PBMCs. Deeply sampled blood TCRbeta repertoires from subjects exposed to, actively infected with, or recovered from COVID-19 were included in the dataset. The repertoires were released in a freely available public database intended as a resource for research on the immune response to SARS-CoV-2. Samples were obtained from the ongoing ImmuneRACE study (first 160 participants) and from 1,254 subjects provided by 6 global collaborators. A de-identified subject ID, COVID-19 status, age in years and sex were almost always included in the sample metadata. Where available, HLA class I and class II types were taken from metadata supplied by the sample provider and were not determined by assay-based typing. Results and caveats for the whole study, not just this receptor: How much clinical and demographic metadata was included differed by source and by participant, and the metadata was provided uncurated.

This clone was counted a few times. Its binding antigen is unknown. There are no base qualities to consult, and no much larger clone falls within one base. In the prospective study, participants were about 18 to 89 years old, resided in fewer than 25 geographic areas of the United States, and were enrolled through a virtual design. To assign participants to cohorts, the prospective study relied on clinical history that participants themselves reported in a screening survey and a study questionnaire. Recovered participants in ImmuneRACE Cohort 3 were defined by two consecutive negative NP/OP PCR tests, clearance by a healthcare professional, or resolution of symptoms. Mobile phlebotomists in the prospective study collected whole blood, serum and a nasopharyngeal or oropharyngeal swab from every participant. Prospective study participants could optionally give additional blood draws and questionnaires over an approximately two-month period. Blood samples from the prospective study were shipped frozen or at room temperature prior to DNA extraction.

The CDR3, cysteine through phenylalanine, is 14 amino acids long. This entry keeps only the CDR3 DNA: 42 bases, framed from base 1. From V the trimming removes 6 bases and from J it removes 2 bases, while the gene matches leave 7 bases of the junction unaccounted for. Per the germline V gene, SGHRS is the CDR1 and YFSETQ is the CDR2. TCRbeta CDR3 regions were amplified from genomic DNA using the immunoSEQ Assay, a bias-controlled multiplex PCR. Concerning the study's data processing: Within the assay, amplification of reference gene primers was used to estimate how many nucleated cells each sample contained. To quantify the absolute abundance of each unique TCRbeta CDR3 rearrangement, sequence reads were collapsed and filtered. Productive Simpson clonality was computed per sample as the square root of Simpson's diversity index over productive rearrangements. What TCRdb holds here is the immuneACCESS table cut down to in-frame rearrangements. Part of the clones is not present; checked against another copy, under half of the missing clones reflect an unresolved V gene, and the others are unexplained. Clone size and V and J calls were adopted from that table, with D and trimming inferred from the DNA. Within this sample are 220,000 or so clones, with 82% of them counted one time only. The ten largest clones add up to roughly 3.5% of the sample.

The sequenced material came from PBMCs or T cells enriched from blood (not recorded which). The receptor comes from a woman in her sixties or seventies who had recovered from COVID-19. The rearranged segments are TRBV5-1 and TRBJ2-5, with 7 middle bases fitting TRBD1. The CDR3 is CASNTGEIQETQYF. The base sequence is TGCGCCAGCAACACAGGGGAGATACAAGAGACCCAGTACTTC.